This TCR beta chain was recorded in a study of blood T cells in healthy people across ages. Study-wide points: Older individuals had lower TCR beta diversity per million T cells (the decline was roughly linear).

Next came a second PCR, run for about 6 to 11 cycles, which used a sample-barcoded 5' primer along with a J-beta primer mix. Via MiXCR, TCRdb re-called the 5' RACE reads, giving one row per CDR3 protein. The sample shows some 800,000 distinct CDR3 sequences, more than 20% of them seen only once. This clonotype was detected only a few times. The antigen is unknown. V was clipped by 8 bases and J by 8 bases; unmatched bases: 9. Germline V gives CDR1 MNHEY, CDR2 SMNVEV (reference sequence). This CDR3 spans 13 amino acids. The same sample was also used in a study of T cells of mothers and their children. That report notes: Sample barcodes plus 2-4 random nucleotides came from the M1S primer.

This TCR was sampled from a boy between 10 and 17 years old in good health. What was sequenced was blood. The chain couples TRBV27 to TRBJ1-2, with 9 bases identical to TRBD1. The CDR3 is CASGTGPGWGYTF. DNA for the CDR3: TGTGCCAGCGGGACAGGGCCAGGGTGGGGCTACACCTTC.